This entry lists 14 T cell receptor beta chains sequenced from one sample in a study of T cell responses to AZD1222 COVID-19 vaccine. Sequencing used immunoSEQ multiplex PCR; TCRdb keeps in-frame clones, though not all of them. Here the sample spans approximately 110,000 clones, around 87% being singletons. The material was peripheral blood, obtained on day 0 of AZD1222 vaccination. The source is an adult in good health.

The chain is built from TRBV19 and TRBJ1-2; TRBD1 agrees at 7 bases. This CDR3 has 15 residues. J was trimmed by 2 bases and V by 7 bases; bases with no gene match: 10. The V gene's germline CDR1 is LNHDA and CDR2 SQIVND (reference sequence). The CDR3 region is CASKQGSNGNYGYTF. The CDR3 DNA reads as TGTGCCAGTAAACAGGGGAGTAACGGCAACTATGGCTACACCTTC.

The genes are TRBV6-2 or TRBV6-3 and TRBJ1-5; no reliable D call. Germline values: CDR1 MNHEY, CDR2 SVGEGT. V lost 6 bases and J lost 10, with 19 bases in between. The CDR3 has 14 amino acids. The CDR3 spells CASSPEGGVQPQHF. CDR3 nucleotides: TGTGCCAGCAGCCCTGAAGGAGGAGTCCAACCCCAGCATTTT.

This clone was seen a few times. The CDR3 DNA reads TGCGCCAGCAGCTTGGGTTGGCAGGGTGATGAAGCTTTCTTT. Protein product: CASSLGWQGDEAFF. The chain is built from TRBV5-1 and TRBJ1-1; D may be TRBD1 (5 bases). The CDR3 runs 14 residues. From germline, CDR1 is SGHRS and CDR2 YFSETQ. V was shortened by 0 bases and J by 7 bases, with 13 bases between the two germline ends.

This clone was detected only a few times. The chain uses TRBV6-5 and TRBJ2-5; D is possibly TRBD2 (6 bases). Germline loops: CDR1 MNHEY, CDR2 SVGAGI. CDR3 size: 13 residues. Trimming stripped 5 bases from V and 7 bases from J, with 14 bases between. The CDR3 reads CASSRGTPGTQYF. DNA for the CDR3: TGTGCCAGCAGTCGGGGGACTCCCGGGACCCAGTACTTC.

The chain combines TRBV9 with TRBJ2-5; 8 bases line up with TRBD2. CDR3 length: 15 amino acids. Germline V gene data show CDR1 as SGDLS and CDR2 as YYNGEE. V lost 4 bases and J lost 5; bases outside the gene matches: 10. The CDR3 is CASSPSGGARETQYF. CDR3 sequence (DNA): TGTGCCAGCAGCCCCTCGGGGGGGGCGCGGGAGACCCAGTACTTC.

This rearrangement joins TRBV18 to TRBJ2-7, with D possibly matching TRBD1 (6 bases). This CDR3 contains 12 residues. The germline V and J ends were trimmed by 3 bases and 5 bases, with 8 bases remaining between them. CDR1 is KGHSH, CDR2 LQKENI, per germline. The CDR3 is CASSPNRDEQYF. The CDR3 DNA follows: TGTGCCAGCTCACCTAACAGGGACGAGCAGTACTTC.

The CDR3 sequence: CASSGGEGIYEKLFF. DNA for the CDR3: TGTGCCAGCAGTGGGGGCGAGGGTATCTACGAAAAACTGTTTTTT. The chain uses TRBV2 and TRBJ1-4; tentative D call: TRBD1 (5 bases). There are 15 residues in the CDR3. Germline V lookup: CDR1 SNHLY, CDR2 FYNNEI. Trimming cost V 4 bases and J 8 bases, with 17 bases left between them.

The rearrangement links TRBV6-5 to TRBJ1-1; no clear D gene. Looked up from germline, CDR1 is MNHEY and CDR2 is SVGAGI. This CDR3 comprises 15 residues. The V end was cut by 0 bases, the J end by 4 bases, with 12 bases between. CDR3 DNA: TGTGCCAGCAGTTACTCATCCCCCTACTTCACTGAAGCTTTCTTT. This translates into CASSYSSPYFTEAFF.

This clone was seen a few times. The J gene is TRBJ2-7, the V gene TRBV19, with 8 bases that match TRBD1. CDR3 length: 15 residues. The J segment lost 1 base and the V segment lost 5 bases, leaving 7 bases of the junction unmatched. Germline CDR1 is LNHDA and CDR2 is SQIVND (reference sequence). The CDR3 region has the DNA TGTGCCAGTAGTCAACCGAGACAGGGGTCCTACGAGCAGTACTTC. This gives the protein CASSQPRQGSYEQYF.

This clone occurred once. The V gene is TRBV5-4, the J gene TRBJ2-7; 10 bases match TRBD1. Losses at the gene ends were 4 bases for V and 2 bases for J; bases not matched to a gene: 3. The germline CDR1 and CDR2 sequences are SGHNT and YYREEE (reference sequence). The CDR3 runs to 14 residues. In DNA, the CDR3 is TGTGCCAGCAGCATAGGGACAGGGGCCTACGAGCAGTACTTC. This translates into CASSIGTGAYEQYF.

In the case of this clone: Relative to the germline gene, one junction end is altered; a read error may explain this. This sequence joins TRBV7-9 and TRBJ2-1; 11 bases agree with TRBD1. CDR1 SEHNR and CDR2 FQNEAQ come from the germline V gene (reference sequence). The CDR3 consists of 13 residues. The CDR3 region is CASSNGQGALRLF. The CDR3 nucleotides read TGTGCCAGCAGCAACGGACAGGGGGCGTTAAGGCTCTTC. The entire variable domain, with the rest obtained from reference TRBV7-9 and TRBJ2-1, is as follows: DTGVSQNPRHKITKRGQNVTFRCDPISEHNRLYWYRQTLGQGPEFLTYFQNEAQLEKSRLLSDRFSAERPKGSFSTLEIQRTEQGDSAMYLCASSNGQGALRLFGPGTRLTVL.

The rearrangement links TRBV3-1 (or the pseudogene TRBV3-2) to TRBJ2-2; no definite D call. CDR1 is LGHDT and CDR2 is YNNKEL in the germline V gene (reference sequence). The CDR3 is made up of 12 amino acids. V was trimmed by 4 bases and J by 6 bases, leaving 6 bases between them. The CDR3 region has the DNA TGTGCCAGCAGCCCCTCCCCCGGGGAGCTGTTTTTT. Translating it yields CASSPSPGELFF.

V gene TRBV5-8 combines with J gene TRBJ1-5; D is undetermined. Trimming pared 0 bases from V and 4 bases from J, leaving 11 bases between. From germline, CDR1 is SGHTS and CDR2 YDEGEE. The CDR3 is 15 amino acids. CDR3 in DNA: TGTGCCAGCAGCTTGGCAGTGCTAACGAATCAGCCCCAGCATTTT. It translates to CASSLAVLTNQPQHF.

CDR3 coding DNA: TGTGCCAGCAGCTGGGGTAGGGACGCGAACACTGAAGCTTTCTTT. It encodes CASSWGRDANTEAFF. The chain is built from TRBV5-8 and TRBJ1-1, with a weak D call TRBD1 (5 bases). Per the germline V gene, CDR1 is SGHTS and CDR2 is YDEGEE. The CDR3 consists of 15 residues. The V end lost 3 bases, the J end lost 1 base, and 13 bases lay between the germline ends.